This T cell receptor beta chain was recorded in a study of post-analysis software for immune sequencing data. As for the study in general: The cohort encompassed relapsing-remitting, secondary progressive and progressive-relapsing multiple sclerosis disease courses. General study results and limits: The study found TRBV5-6, TRBV5-1 and TRBV20-1 among about five TRBV segments more frequent in patients than controls.

The TCR beta cDNA libraries contained unique molecular identifiers. One entry per CDR3 protein results from TCRdb running MiXCR on the PCR reads. The sample has under 200,000 distinct CDR3 sequences; approximately 29% are singletons. The CDR3 sequence is 17 residues long. CDR1 is MGHRA and CDR2 is YSYEKL in the germline V gene. Trimming took 2 bases from V and 0 from J; bases not matched to a gene: 4. This clonotype was seen ten or more times. What it recognizes is unknown. The chain employs TRBV4-1 and TRBJ2-3; 11 bases align to TRBD2. This clonotype originated in a girl younger than 18 with multiple sclerosis. Material: blood. CDR3 amino acids: CASSQRLAGPSTDTQYF. The CDR3 region has the DNA TGCGCCAGCAGCCAAAGACTAGCGGGGCCTAGCACAGATACGCAGTATTTT.